These T cell receptor beta chains were read from a single sample in a study of blood T cell repertoires in COVID-19. Clones were read by immunoSEQ multiplex PCR, and TCRdb kept only the in-frame ones, dropping some. Of about 400,000 clones in the sample, 88% were seen once. Sequenced input: PBMCs or T cells enriched from blood (not recorded which). The receptors were sampled from a woman between 25 and 40 years old with acute COVID-19. Each CDR3 is given with its conserved first and last residue. The order of the fields is D gene, CDR3 length, clone size, J gene, V gene, CDR3 DNA, CDR3 protein. The D gene is left open where the match is weak. Expanded clones are given a class, and other clones once, few, many or no size at all.

-	12	-	TRBJ2-7	TRBV4-1	TGCGCCAGCAGCCCTAACCCAGGGAATCAGTACTTC	CASSPNPGNQYF
TRBD1	13	once	TRBJ2-3	TRBV3-1/TRBV3-2	TGTGCCAGCAGCCAAGATAGGACAGGTTCGCAGTATTTT	CASSQDRTGSQYF
TRBD2	14	-	TRBJ2-5	TRBV5-6	TGTGCCAGCAGCCTCCTCGGGAGGGAACAGACCCAGTACTTC	CASSLLGREQTQYF
-	15	-	TRBJ1-1	TRBV5-1	TGCGCCAGCAGCTTGGTATGGGGGGATGTGAGTGAAGCTTTCTTT	CASSLVWGDVSEAFF
-	14	-	TRBJ1-1	TRBV18	TGTGCCAGCTCATCTTCAGGGTACGACACTGAAGCTTTCTTT	CASSSSGYDTEAFF
TRBD1	15	once	TRBJ1-2	TRBV18	TGTGCCAGCTCACCAGGGACAGAAGGCAACTATGGCTACACCTTC	CASSPGTEGNYGYTF
-	13	-	TRBJ1-2	TRBV12-3/TRBV12-4	TGTGCCAGCAGTTTTGGACAGAGAGATGGCTACACCTTC	CASSFGQRDGYTF
-	13	-	TRBJ1-6	TRBV10-3	TGTGCCATCAGTACAGGGCGGGATTCACCCCTCCACTTT	CAISTGRDSPLHF
TRBD1	14	once	TRBJ2-7	TRBV7-8	TGTGCCAGCAGCGTAGGGACAGGGGCGTACGAGCAGTACTTC	CASSVGTGAYEQYF
TRBD1	14	-	TRBJ1-6	TRBV27	TGTGCCAGCAGGACAGGGGGTAATAATTCACCCCTCCACTTT	CASRTGGNNSPLHF
-	14	-	TRBJ1-1	TRBV5-6	TGTGCCAGCAGCGCCAACCTGGCGGCGATGGAAGCTTTCTTT	CASSANLAAMEAFF
TRBD1	14	-	TRBJ1-4	TRBV7-2	TGTGCCAGCAGCCCGACAGGGGCGAAGGAAAAACTGTTTTTT	CASSPTGAKEKLFF
-	15	-	TRBJ1-5	TRBV28	TGTGCCAGCAATAAAAATACCTTCAGTACTCAGCCCCAGCATTTT	CASNKNTFSTQPQHF
-	13	-	TRBJ1-1	TRBV5-1	TGCGCCAGCAGTAGAACCGCGAACACTGAAGCTTTCTTT	CASSRTANTEAFF
TRBD1	17	-	TRBJ1-4	TRBV28	TGTGCCAGCAGTATGACAGGGGAAGGGGACACTAATGAAAAACTGTTTTTT	CASSMTGEGDTNEKLFF
-	13	once	TRBJ1-2	TRBV14	TGTGCCAGCAGCCAAGTGCAGGGGATTGGCTACACCTTC	CASSQVQGIGYTF
TRBD1	15	-	TRBJ2-7	TRBV27	TGTGCCAGCAGAAGGAGACAGGGTAGGGATAACGAGCAGTACTTC	CASRRRQGRDNEQYF
-	17	-	TRBJ1-1	TRBV19	TGTGCCAGTAGTATGGTTGCCAGGGTCGGTTTCGGCACTGAAGCTTTCTTT	CASSMVARVGFGTEAFF
-	15	-	TRBJ1-1	TRBV6-2/TRBV6-3	TGTGCCAGCAGTTACTCGACATTATATAGCGCTGAAGCTTTCTTT	CASSYSTLYSAEAFF
-	15	-	TRBJ2-3	TRBV7-9	TGTGCCAGCAGCTTTGCCGGGACAACCACAGATACGCAGTATTTT	CASSFAGTTTDTQYF
-	15	-	TRBJ2-1	TRBV25-1	TGTGCCAGCAGTGACCCCCGGGACTTACAGAATGAGCAGTTCTTC	CASSDPRDLQNEQFF
-	13	-	TRBJ1-1	TRBV15	TGTGCCACCAGCAGAGACCCGACCCAGGGAGCTTTCTTT	CATSRDPTQGAFF
-	16	-	TRBJ2-1	TRBV3-1/TRBV3-2	TGTGCCAGCAGCCAAGTTGGGGCTACGAGGTACAATGAGCAGTTCTTC	CASSQVGATRYNEQFF
-	12	-	TRBJ1-2	TRBV15	TGTGCCACCAGCCGGCGGGAGGGCGGCTACACCTTC	CATSRREGGYTF
-	12	once	TRBJ1-1	TRBV7-2	TGTGCCAGCAGCCCGGGGGGGACACGCGCTTTCTTT	CASSPGGTRAFF
TRBD1	17	-	TRBJ1-6	TRBV6-1	TGTGCCAGCAGTGGCGACAGGGTGAGCTCCTATAATTCACCCCTCCACTTT	CASSGDRVSSYNSPLHF
TRBD1	13	-	TRBJ1-4	TRBV24-1	TGTGCCACCAGGGGACAGGGGGATGAAAAACTGTTTTTT	CATRGQGDEKLFF
-	15	-	TRBJ1-2	TRBV19	TGTGCCAGTAGTAAGCAGGGCATGACTAACTATGGCTACACCTTC	CASSKQGMTNYGYTF
-	13	once	TRBJ1-3	TRBV7-9	TGTGCCAGTCGGTCGTCAGGCGGAAACACCATATATTTT	CASRSSGGNTIYF
TRBD2	15	-	TRBJ2-1	TRBV25-1	TGTGCCAGCGCCGGGACTAGCGGACGGAGTGGTGAGCAGTTCTTC	CASAGTSGRSGEQFF
TRBD1	13	-	TRBJ1-4	TRBV3-1/TRBV3-2	TGTGCCAGCAGCTTAATACAGGGGAGAAAACTGTTTTTT	CASSLIQGRKLFF
TRBD2	19	-	TRBJ2-6	TRBV5-1	TGCGCCAGCAGCCTAGGACTAGCGGGGGGCACTTTTGGGGCCAACGTCCTGACTTTC	CASSLGLAGGTFGANVLTF
TRBD1	15	-	TRBJ2-7	TRBV5-1	TGCGCCAGCAGCGTCCGGGACAGGTTCTCCTACGAGCAGTACTTC	CASSVRDRFSYEQYF
-	18	-	TRBJ2-2	TRBV12-5	TGTGCTAGTGGTTCCACCACCAAAGACAAAGCGAACACCGGGGAGCTGTTTTTT	CASGSTTKDKANTGELFF
TRBD1	14	-	TRBJ1-1	TRBV7-3	TGTGCCAGCAGCTTGACCGGGACAGACACTGAAGCTTTCTTT	CASSLTGTDTEAFF
-	16	few	TRBJ1-5	TRBV4-2	TGTGCCAGCAGCCACCACGGAGGGGATAGCAATCAGCCCCAGCATTTT	CASSHHGGDSNQPQHF
-	14	-	TRBJ1-1	TRBV30	TGTGCCTGGAGTGTACTTATGGGGGGCACTGAAGCTTTCTTT	CAWSVLMGGTEAFF
-	16	-	TRBJ1-5	TRBV25-1	TGTGCCAGCAGGGTTTGGGGGCTAGGTAGCAATCAGCCCCAGCATTTT	CASRVWGLGSNQPQHF
TRBD1	15	few	TRBJ1-1	TRBV19	TGTGCCAGTACCCAGGGACAGACTTTAAACACTGAAGCTTTCTTT	CASTQGQTLNTEAFF
TRBD2	16	-	TRBJ2-7	TRBV4-1	TGCGCCAGCAGCCTAGGGACTAGCCGCGGCTCCTACGAGCAGTACTTC	CASSLGTSRGSYEQYF
-	14	-	TRBJ2-2	TRBV10-2	TGCGCCAGCAAAATAAGCGGGAACACCGGGGAGCTGTTTTTT	CASKISGNTGELFF
-	15	-	TRBJ1-5	TRBV7-2	TGTGCCAGCAGCTTAGCGCTTGGGGGGACTCAGCCCCAGCATTTT	CASSLALGGTQPQHF
-	13	-	TRBJ1-2	TRBV6-1	TGTGCCAGTACCCCAGGGTACGGCTATGGCTACACCTTC	CASTPGYGYGYTF
-	13	-	TRBJ1-1	TRBV18	TGTGCCAGCTCATCATCCCTAGACACTGAAGCTTTCTTT	CASSSSLDTEAFF